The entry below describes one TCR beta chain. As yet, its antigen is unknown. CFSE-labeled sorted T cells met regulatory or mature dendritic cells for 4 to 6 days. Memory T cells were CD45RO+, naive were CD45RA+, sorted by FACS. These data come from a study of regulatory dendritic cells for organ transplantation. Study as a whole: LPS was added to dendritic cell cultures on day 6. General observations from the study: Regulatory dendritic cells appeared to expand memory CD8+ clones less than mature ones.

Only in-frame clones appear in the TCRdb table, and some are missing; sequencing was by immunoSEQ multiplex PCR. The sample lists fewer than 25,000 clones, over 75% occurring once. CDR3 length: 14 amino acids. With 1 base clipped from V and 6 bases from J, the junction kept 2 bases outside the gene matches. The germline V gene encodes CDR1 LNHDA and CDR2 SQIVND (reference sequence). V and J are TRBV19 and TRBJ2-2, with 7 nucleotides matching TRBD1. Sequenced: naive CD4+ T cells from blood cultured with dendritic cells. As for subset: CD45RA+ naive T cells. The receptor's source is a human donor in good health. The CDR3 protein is CASSIGGTAGELFF. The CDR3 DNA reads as TGTGCCAGTAGTATAGGGGGGACAGCCGGGGAGCTGTTTTTT.